These 22 T cell receptor beta chains share one sample of origin, sequenced in a study of shared clonotypes between healthy human individuals. Method: immunoSEQ multiplex PCR; TCRdb's copy keeps in-frame clones and lacks some. Counted here are some 2 million clones, 85% to 95% occurring once; the ten biggest clones make up 0.13%. Material for sequencing was naive CD4+ T cells sorted from blood. Stated subset: CD45RA+ positively selected. Source of these receptors: a man aged 18 to 29 in good health.

The chain recombines TRBV6-5 with TRBJ2-1; D unresolved. CDR3 size: 15 residues. From germline, CDR1 is MNHEY and CDR2 SVGAGI. Trimming took 6 bases from V and 4 from J, leaving 16 bases between them. The CDR3 nucleotides read TGTGCCAGCAGCCCCGTGCGGAACCTATACAATGAGCAGTTCTTC. Its protein is CASSPVRNLYNEQFF.

The gene calls are TRBV5-1 and TRBJ2-2, with 10 bases that match TRBD2. V dropped 4 bases and J dropped 0; count of bases not matched to a gene: 3. Germline V lookup: CDR1 SGHRS, CDR2 YFSETQ. The CDR3 has 16 residues. CDR3 sequence (DNA): TGCGCCAGCAGCAAACTAGCGGGGACGAACACCGGGGAGCTGTTTTTT. Translated, it gives CASSKLAGTNTGELFF.

The V call is TRBV6-1, the J call TRBJ2-5, with D possibly TRBD1 on 6 matching bases. Trimming pared 5 bases from V and 4 bases from J, leaving 14 bases between. The length of the CDR3 is 14 residues. Germline-derived CDR1 and CDR2 are MNHNS and SASEGT. The CDR3 sequence is CASSKYRARETQYF. For the CDR3, the DNA is TGTGCCAGCAGTAAATACAGGGCTCGAGAGACCCAGTACTTC.

The genes are TRBV7-5 and TRBJ1-4; the D segment call TRBD1 is taken from the table without a DNA check. TRBV7-5 has pseudogene status. The CDR3 totals 14 residues. In DNA form, the CDR3 reads TGTGCCAGAAGCTTACGCAGGGGCTCTCGGAAACTGTTTTTT. Translated: CARSLRRGSRKLFF.

The chain carries TRBV9 and TRBJ1-6, with D maybe TRBD1 (5 bases). Trimming removed 0 bases at V and 7 bases at J, with 11 bases between. The CDR3 has 15 amino acids. The germline V gene encodes CDR1 SGDLS and CDR2 YYNGEE. CDR3 sequence: CASSVGGAGNSPLHF. The DNA for the CDR3 is TGTGCCAGCAGCGTAGGAGGGGCTGGGAATTCACCCCTCCACTTT.

The CDR3 loop is CASSQEVTSRNYGYTF. The CDR3 DNA sequence: TGCGCCAGCAGCCAAGAGGTAACGTCTCGTAACTATGGCTACACCTTC. This chain links TRBV4-1 with TRBJ1-2; D remains ambiguous. Per germline, CDR1 MGHRA and CDR2 YSYEKL. V dropped 0 bases and J dropped 1 base, with 12 bases sitting between them. This CDR3 has 16 residues.

This clone appeared once. The chain has TRBV6-5 and TRBJ2-7; possibly TRBD1 for D (5 bases). V was clipped by 6 bases and J by 3 bases, with 9 bases between them. Germline V gene sequence: CDR1 MNHEY, CDR2 SVGAGI. There are 12 residues in the CDR3. The CDR3 reads CASSRTYYEQYF. In nucleotides, the CDR3 is TGTGCCAGCAGCCGGACATACTACGAGCAGTACTTC.

The rearrangement uses TRBV5-6 and TRBJ2-2; 9 bases are a match to TRBD1. V was pared by 0 bases and J by 6 bases, with 3 bases of the junction left unmatched. This CDR3 contains 15 residues. Germline assignment: CDR1 SGHDT and CDR2 YYEEEE. The DNA for the CDR3 is TGTGCCAGCAGCTTGGAACAGGGGGCGCCCGGGGAGCTGTTTTTT. Protein sequence: CASSLEQGAPGELFF.

A few counts support this clone. V and J are TRBV9 and TRBJ1-5, with D possibly TRBD1 on 5 matching bases. Trimming cost V 3 bases and J 11 bases, with 15 bases left between them. Germline-derived CDR1 and CDR2 are SGDLS and YYNGEE. CDR3 length: 13 residues. This chain's CDR3 is CASSDTPKGSQHF. The CDR3 coding sequence is TGTGCCAGCAGCGATACCCCAAAGGGGTCCCAGCATTTT.

DNA of the CDR3: TGTGCCAGCAGCCTCATCGGACGGCGGGATGGCTACACCTTC. Translation: CASSLIGRRDGYTF. The J gene is TRBJ1-2, the V gene TRBV28; the D is unclear. Trimming stripped 6 bases from V and 6 bases from J, with 17 bases between. In germline, CDR1 is MDHEN, CDR2 SYDVKM. CDR3 length: 14 residues.

This chain connects TRBV10-3 to TRBJ1-2, with 7 bases matching TRBD1. This CDR3 contains 12 residues. Germline V CDR1 and CDR2: ENHRY, SYGVKD. Germline trimming cut 7 bases from V and 6 bases from J; bases unmatched to any gene: 5. CDR3 nucleotides: TGTGCCATCAAAGGGGGCGGTAATGGCTACACCTTC. It encodes CAIKGGGNGYTF.

In this sample, this clone turned up once. The chain carries TRBV30 and TRBJ2-3; D is unclear. CDR1 is GTSNPN, CDR2 SVGIG, per germline (reference sequence). The germline V and J ends were trimmed by 0 bases and 2 bases, with 18 bases remaining between them. This CDR3 is built from 17 residues. The CDR3 DNA is TGTGCCTGGAGTGTACTGACTTCACTGCCTTTCACAGATACGCAGTATTTT. This encodes CAWSVLTSLPFTDTQYF.

V and J are TRBV19 and TRBJ2-4, with 7 bases fitting TRBD2. J lost 3 bases, V lost 4 bases, and 0 bases had no gene match. The germline CDR1 and CDR2 sequences are LNHDA and SQIVND (reference sequence). This CDR3 has 13 amino acids. CDR3 sequence reads: CASSRDYKNIQYF. The CDR3, as DNA: TGTGCCAGTAGTAGGGACTACAAAAACATTCAGTACTTC.

Turning to this clone: In the same sample, other DNA sequences code for this CDR3. The gene calls are TRBV18 and TRBJ1-1; tentative D call: TRBD1 (5 bases). The CDR3 consists of 13 residues. V gave up 6 bases and J gave up 1 base, with 9 bases separating them. Germline V gene data show CDR1 as KGHSH and CDR2 as LQKENI. CDR3 loop: CASSGDRNTEAFF. As DNA, the CDR3 is TGTGCCAGCTCCGGGGACCGGAACACTGAAGCTTTCTTT.

The rearrangement joins TRBV5-4 to TRBJ1-5; D ambiguous. With 0 bases removed from V and 0 bases from J, the gap between germline ends came to 7 bases. Per germline, CDR1 SGHNT and CDR2 YYREEE (reference sequence). This CDR3 is built from 15 residues. This chain's CDR3 is CASSLDSNSNQPQHF. The CDR3 coding sequence is TGTGCCAGCAGCTTGGACAGCAATAGCAATCAGCCCCAGCATTTT.

To note about this clone: The sample carries other DNA sequences with the same CDR3. The chain has TRBV6-5 and TRBJ1-2; no firm D call. The ends were cut back, 6 bases at V and 0 bases at J, with 11 bases in the middle. The CDR3 sequence is 14 residues long. Germline assignment: CDR1 MNHEY and CDR2 SVGAGI. DNA for the CDR3: TGTGCCAGCAGCCGAGATTCATCTAACTATGGCTACACCTTC. This encodes CASSRDSSNYGYTF.

The J gene is TRBJ2-7, the V gene TRBV19, with TRBD2 matching 8 bases. The germline CDR1 and CDR2 sequences are LNHDA and SQIVND (reference sequence). V shed 5 bases, J shed 4 bases, and the junction held 13 bases outside the gene matches. CDR3 length: 16 residues. CDR3 coding DNA: TGTGCCAGTAGTTTGGCTGCCGGGAGGGGTGTTTACGAGCAGTACTTC. Protein product: CASSLAAGRGVYEQYF.

In regard to this clone: This specimen includes other DNA sequences encoding the same CDR3. The chain has TRBV5-1 and TRBJ2-3; D call uncertain. Trimming removed 2 bases at V and 0 bases at J, with 7 bases between. From germline, CDR1 is SGHRS and CDR2 YFSETQ. The CDR3 length is 14 residues. In nucleotides, the CDR3 is TGCGCCAGCAGCTTTGACTTGAGCACAGATACGCAGTATTTT. Its translation: CASSFDLSTDTQYF.

The genes are TRBV20-1 and TRBJ2-4; no reliable D call. V lost 3 bases and J 8 bases, leaving 8 bases between the germline ends. This CDR3 is 11 amino acids long. Germline V CDR1 and CDR2: DFQATT, SNEGSKA (reference sequence). The CDR3 is CSARNDYIQYF. In DNA, the CDR3 is TGCAGTGCTAGGAACGACTACATTCAGTACTTC.

Remarks on this clone: The sample contains more than one DNA sequence encoding this CDR3. The V gene is TRBV10-3, the J gene TRBJ2-2; D could derive from TRBD1 or TRBD2 (6 bases each). Germline-derived CDR1 and CDR2 are ENHRY and SYGVKD. The CDR3 covers 13 residues. V lost 3 bases and J 5 bases, leaving 7 bases between the germline ends. In nucleotides, the CDR3 is TGTGCCATCAGTGAAGGGGGGACCGGGGAGCTGTTTTTT. Amino acid sequence: CAISEGGTGELFF.

V and J are TRBV2 and TRBJ2-7; TRBD1 aligns across 7 bases. The V and J ends lost 7 bases and 5 bases, in that order; junction bases with no gene match: 8. Germline-derived CDR1 and CDR2 are SNHLY and FYNNEI. The CDR3 sequence is 13 residues long. Written as DNA, the CDR3 is TGTGCCAGCAATGCCGACAGGGTCAACGAGCAGTACTTC. Its translation is CASNADRVNEQYF.

J is TRBJ2-7 and V is TRBV11-2, with 7 bases identical to TRBD2. J gave up 3 bases and V 5 bases, and 10 bases lay outside the gene matches. The CDR3 length is 15 residues. Germline-derived CDR1 and CDR2 are SGHAT and FQNNGV. The CDR3 DNA is TGTGCCAGCAGCCCGCTAGTGGGGAGGGACTACGAGCAGTACTTC. The encoded protein is CASSPLVGRDYEQYF.